One and the same sample provided the 22 T cell receptor beta chains below, sequenced in a study of T cell changes during pregnancy in multiple sclerosis. Libraries were prepared by immunoSEQ multiplex PCR; TCRdb keeps only in-frame clonotypes and omits some of them. The profile shows 75,000 to 95,000 clones, 85% to 95% of them singletons. The source was peripheral blood, collected in the second trimester of pregnancy. These receptors were taken from a female donor with multiple sclerosis, enrolled in a pregnancy study.

V usage is TRBV5-4 and J usage is TRBJ1-2; D not resolved. Germline assignment: CDR1 SGHNT and CDR2 YYREEE (reference sequence). The length of the CDR3 is 13 residues. V lost 1 base to trimming and J lost 8 bases, with 12 bases between them. The CDR3 spells CASSLPGVGGYTF. In DNA form, the CDR3 reads TGTGCCAGCAGCTTGCCCGGCGTCGGGGGCTACACCTTC.

V and J are TRBV9 and TRBJ2-5; 8 nucleotides match TRBD2. Germline CDR1 is SGDLS and CDR2 is YYNGEE. The CDR3 loop spans 16 amino acids. J lost 5 bases, V lost 0 bases, and 9 bases had no gene match. CDR3 sequence: CASSVVPGGGLETQYF. DNA for the CDR3: TGTGCCAGCAGCGTAGTTCCTGGCGGGGGGTTGGAGACCCAGTACTTC.

This chain connects TRBV5-1 to TRBJ1-2; no clear D. The CDR3 is made up of 14 amino acids. V gave up 1 base and J gave up 4 bases, with 11 bases separating them. From germline, CDR1 is SGHRS and CDR2 YFSETQ. CDR3 coding DNA: TGCGCCAGCAGCTTGATACAGAAATCCTATGGCTACACCTTC. The encoded protein is CASSLIQKSYGYTF.

V usage is TRBV10-3 and J usage is TRBJ1-3; D possibly corresponds to TRBD1 (6 bases). The V gene's germline CDR1 is ENHRY and CDR2 SYGVKD. The CDR3 contains 15 residues. V dropped 7 bases and J dropped 0 bases, with 13 bases sitting between them. CDR3 protein: CAIKETGLSGNTIYF. DNA of the CDR3: TGTGCCATCAAAGAGACAGGTCTCTCTGGAAACACCATATATTTT.

The chain is built from TRBV2 and TRBJ2-2; a weak D match, TRBD1 (5 bases). CDR1 SNHLY and CDR2 FYNNEI come from the germline V gene. Trimming removed 4 bases at V and 7 bases at J, with 10 bases between. The CDR3 runs to 13 residues. The CDR3 sequence is CASSVRDSGELFF. The CDR3 nucleotides read TGTGCCAGCAGTGTCAGGGATAGCGGGGAGCTGTTTTTT.

The genes are TRBV19 and TRBJ2-2; 9 bases fit TRBD1. CDR3 length equals 15 residues. CDR1 LNHDA and CDR2 SQIVND come from the germline V gene (reference sequence). V trimming: 6 bases; J trimming: 6 bases; junction bases outside the gene matches: 8. CDR3 sequence: CASRRGTGSPGELFF. In nucleotides, the CDR3 is TGTGCCAGTAGAAGGGGGACAGGGAGCCCCGGGGAGCTGTTTTTT.

J is TRBJ1-1 and V is TRBV2; 7 bases agree with TRBD1. Germline V gene data show CDR1 as SNHLY and CDR2 as FYNNEI. J lost 11 bases, V lost 1 base, and 13 bases had no gene match. This CDR3 spans 15 amino acids. CDR3: CASSEGPGGIRSAFF. The DNA for the CDR3 is TGTGCCAGCAGTGAAGGCCCAGGGGGAATAAGATCGGCTTTCTTT.

The chain has TRBV2 and TRBJ1-2, with unresolved D. Trimming pared 7 bases from V and 8 bases from J, leaving 20 bases between. Germline V gives CDR1 SNHLY, CDR2 FYNNEI. The CDR3 sequence is 14 residues long. As DNA, the CDR3 is TGTGCCAGCATGGGCCCCAGAGGGCCCGGGGGCTACACCTTC. The encoded protein is CASMGPRGPGGYTF.

The chain carries TRBV7-9 and TRBJ2-7, with 9 bases lining up with TRBD1. The CDR3 has 17 residues. Per the germline V gene, CDR1 is SEHNR and CDR2 is FQNEAQ (reference sequence). V gave up 2 bases and J gave up 4 bases; unmatched junction bases: 12. The CDR3 here is CASSLMGRDRARYEQYF. In DNA, the CDR3 is TGTGCCAGCAGCTTAATGGGGCGGGACAGGGCTCGGTACGAGCAGTACTTC.

The CDR3: CASSSGQGVTYEQYF. In DNA, the CDR3 is TGTGCCAGCAGCTCCGGACAGGGCGTGACCTACGAGCAGTACTTC. This chain joins TRBV5-6 and TRBJ2-7; 8 bases agree with TRBD1. The J segment lost 2 bases and the V segment lost 3 bases, leaving 7 bases of the junction unmatched. The CDR3 contains 15 residues. CDR1 is SGHDT and CDR2 is YYEEEE in the germline V gene.

The chain joins TRBV7-3 to TRBJ1-1; 7 positions match TRBD1. Trimming took 5 bases from V and 4 from J; bases not matched to a gene: 10. Per germline, CDR1 SGHTA and CDR2 FQGTGA. The CDR3 has 15 residues. The CDR3: CASSPGAGGSTEAFF. The CDR3 DNA reads TGTGCCAGCAGCCCAGGCGCAGGGGGTAGCACTGAAGCTTTCTTT.

The chain employs TRBV5-3 and TRBJ1-2; D is unclear. TRBV5-3 is assigned to the ORF class and has an uncertain function. The CDR3 has 17 amino acids. V lost 0 bases and J 2 bases, leaving 17 bases between the germline ends. The CDR3 is CARSLAWCRLANYGYTF. For the CDR3, the DNA is TGTGCCAGAAGCTTGGCCTGGTGCAGGCTTGCGAACTATGGCTACACCTTC.

The genes are TRBV7-6 and TRBJ1-2, with D possibly matching TRBD1 (5 bases). The ends were cut back, 6 bases at V and 3 bases at J, with 17 bases in the middle. The V gene's germline CDR1 is SGHVS and CDR2 FNYEAQ. The CDR3 runs to 15 residues. In DNA form, the CDR3 reads TGTGCCAGCAGTAAGAACGGGGGGAACGACTATGGCTACACCTTC. Residues: CASSKNGGNDYGYTF.

This chain joins TRBV9 and TRBJ2-5, with TRBD2 matching over 9 bases. This CDR3 has 14 residues. J was trimmed by 3 bases and V by 2 bases; bases with no gene match: 2. The germline V gene has CDR1 SGDLS and CDR2 YYNGEE. In nucleotides, the CDR3 is TGTGCCAGCAGCGTCTTAGCGGGGGAAGAGACCCAGTACTTC. Its translation is CASSVLAGEETQYF.

The rearrangement joins TRBV9 to TRBJ2-7; D is unresolved. Trimming took off 0 bases at V and 0 bases at J, with 10 bases between the two ends. CDR3 length equals 15 residues. CDR1 SGDLS and CDR2 YYNGEE come from the germline V gene. This CDR3 reads CASSVAAQNSYEQYF. The CDR3 DNA sequence: TGTGCCAGCAGCGTAGCGGCACAGAACTCCTACGAGCAGTACTTC.

This clone was seen only once. One end of the junction varies from germline; a read error may be responsible. This CDR3 reads CASSFERGGPLNF. The CDR3 DNA sequence: TGTGCCAGCAGCTTCGAGCGGGGGGGCCCGTTGAACTTC. V gene TRBV7-9 combines with J gene TRBJ2-5; 10 nucleotides line up with TRBD2. This CDR3 comprises 13 residues. Germline lookup yields CDR1 SEHNR and CDR2 FQNEAQ (reference sequence).

The chain combines TRBV5-1 with TRBJ2-5, with 7 bases fitting TRBD2. V shed 6 bases and J 0 bases; nucleotides not matched to a gene: 14. The germline gives CDR1 SGHRS, CDR2 YFSETQ. The CDR3 covers 17 residues. CDR3 DNA sequence: TGCGCCAGCAAAGAAATAGGACTAGGTAGATACCAAGAGACCCAGTACTTC. Its translation: CASKEIGLGRYQETQYF.

This clone has more than one count but fewer than ten. The chain employs TRBV5-1 and TRBJ1-6; a possible D gene is TRBD1 (6 bases). The CDR3 totals 15 residues. Germline loops: CDR1 SGHRS, CDR2 YFSETQ. Trimming pared 1 base from V and 13 bases from J, leaving 18 bases between. The CDR3: CASSLYQGGGTPLHF. DNA for the CDR3: TGCGCCAGCAGCTTGTATCAGGGAGGGGGAACTCCCCTCCACTTT. Drawing the rest from reference TRBV5-1 and TRBJ1-6, the complete variable domain is KAGVTQTPRYLIKTRGQQVTLSCSPISGHRSVSWYQQTPGQGLQFLFEYFSETQRNKGNFPGRFSGRQFSNSRSEMNVSTLELGDSALYLCASSLYQGGGTPLHFGNGTRLTVT.

This chain connects TRBV21-1 to TRBJ1-2; TRBD1 is the table's D call, not checked against the DNA. TRBV21-1 corresponds to a pseudogene. This CDR3 spans 15 amino acids. CDR3 residues: CASSKSDRGRYGYTF. The CDR3 nucleotides read TGTGCCAGCAGCAAATCTGACAGGGGGCGGTATGGCTACACCTTC.

The V and J genes are TRBV27 and TRBJ1-6; D is unresolved. Germline V gene data show CDR1 as MNHEY and CDR2 as SMNVEV (reference sequence). With 9 bases removed from V and 9 bases from J, the gap between germline ends came to 15 bases. The CDR3 has 13 amino acids. DNA for the CDR3: TGTGCCAGTTCGCAGGCTCCAACTTCACCCCTCCACTTT. This sequence encodes CASSQAPTSPLHF.

The rearrangement joins TRBV15 to TRBJ2-2; D uncertain. V was pared by 4 bases and J by 4 bases, with 10 bases between. The CDR3 is 14 residues long. Germline V lookup: CDR1 LNHNV, CDR2 YYDKDF (reference sequence). Written as DNA, the CDR3 is TGTGCCACCAGCAAACACACCTCCACCGGGGAGCTGTTTTTT. This translates into CATSKHTSTGELFF.

This clone was seen once. The chain joins TRBV6-6 to TRBJ1-1; the D gene is possibly TRBD1 (6 bases). CDR3 length: 14 residues. Germline V gives CDR1 MNHNY, CDR2 SVGAGI (reference sequence). V lost 2 bases, J lost 5 bases, and 12 bases lay in between. For the CDR3, the DNA is TGTGCCAGCAGTTACACAGGGTCACGGACTGAAGCTTTCTTT. Protein product: CASSYTGSRTEAFF.